This T cell receptor beta chain was observed in a study of CD8+CD57+ T cells in acquired aplastic anemia. The template used for profiling TCR beta VDJ and CDR3 was genomic DNA. TCRdb recomputed calls from the reads with MiXCR, one row per CDR3 protein. The sample consists of hundreds of thousands of distinct CDR3 sequences, around 68% of them appearing once. CDR1 SGHNT and CDR2 YYREEE come from the germline V gene (reference sequence). The CDR3 spans 16 residues. Trimming at V came to 3 bases and at J to 0 bases, leaving 6 bases not matched to a gene. Sample: sorted CD4+, CD8+, or CD8+CD57+ T cells (not recorded which) from PBMCs. The chain has TRBV5-4 and TRBJ1-1; 9 bases fit TRBD1. The sequence was collected from a human donor in good health, serving as a control. The CDR3 sequence is CASSSGQGNMNTEAFF. The CDR3 nucleotides are TGTGCCAGCAGCTCTGGACAGGGGAACATGAACACTGAAGCTTTCTTT.